Following are 15 T cell receptor beta chains from one sample sequenced in a study of blood T cells in healthy people across ages (dated by TCRdb to between 2014 and 2017). Receptor libraries were prepared by 5' RACE. TCRdb records Illumina HiSeq 2500 as the sequencer. The second PCR ran for roughly 7 to 11 cycles and used a J-beta primer mix along with a sample-barcoded 5' primer. TCRdb cleaned the public reads at Q25 with fastp, built clones with MiXCR and kept in-frame beta chains. Entries are consolidated by CDR3 protein sequence, retaining the most common genes and DNA. Counted in this sample were around 1,600,000 distinct CDR3 sequences; approximately 43% of them appeared once. Clones ranked in the top ten supply about 3.8% of the sample. The sequencing sample was made of blood. All receptors derive from a woman under 30 in good health.

The chain has TRBV3-1 and TRBJ1-5; D not resolved. The CDR3 covers 15 residues. CDR1 is LGHDT and CDR2 is YNNKEL in the germline V gene (reference sequence). Trimming stripped 4 bases from V and 0 bases from J, with 10 bases between. The CDR3 nucleotides read TGTGCCAGCAGCCCCCTCCCGGGTAGCAATCAGCCCCAGCATTTT. Translation gives CASSPLPGSNQPQHF.

This clonotype was detected a few times. The V call is TRBV29-1, the J call TRBJ2-7; D is uncertain. Germline V CDR1 and CDR2: SQVTM, ANQGSEA. V was cut by 2 bases and J by 0 bases, with 11 bases left in between. The CDR3 consists of 14 residues. The CDR3 here is CSVEKGGGSYEQYF. Written as DNA, the CDR3 is TGCAGCGTTGAAAAAGGTGGCGGCTCCTACGAGCAGTACTTC.

This clonotype was observed many times. J is TRBJ2-2 and V is TRBV12-3 or TRBV12-4; perhaps TRBD2 as D (6 bases). The CDR3 spans 13 residues. Trimming took 8 bases from V and 5 from J, leaving 12 bases between them. DNA of the CDR3: TGTGCCAGCGTTAAAAGCGGGACCGGGGAGCTGTTTTTT. This gives the protein CASVKSGTGELFF.

This clonotype was detected once. The J gene is TRBJ1-4, the V gene TRBV4-2, with D hard to call. Between the trimmed V and J ends, which lost 6 bases and 10 bases, there was a span of 12 bases. This CDR3 has 12 residues. The germline V gene encodes CDR1 LGHNA and CDR2 YNFKEQ. The chain's CDR3 is CASREVGGKLFF. As DNA, the CDR3 is TGTGCCAGCAGGGAGGTCGGCGGAAAACTGTTTTTT.

The chain links TRBV5-1 to TRBJ1-2; tentative D call: TRBD1 (5 bases). Trimming pared 4 bases from V and 8 bases from J, leaving 15 bases between. This CDR3 spans 13 amino acids. The germline V gene encodes CDR1 SGHRS and CDR2 YFSETQ. CDR3: CASSGRDPWGYTF. The DNA for the CDR3 is TGCGCCAGCAGCGGGAGGGACCCATGGGGCTACACCTTC.

This clonotype has just a few counts. The V gene is TRBV5-1, the J gene TRBJ2-3; 8 nucleotides align to TRBD1. In germline, CDR1 is SGHRS, CDR2 YFSETQ. The V segment lost 4 bases and the J segment 6 bases; nucleotides outside the gene matches: 7. The CDR3 extends over 14 amino acids. The CDR3 DNA reads TGCGCCAGCAGCGTCGGGACAGGCTGGGATACGCAGTATTTT. Translated: CASSVGTGWDTQYF. Full variable domain (rest looked up from reference TRBV5-1 and TRBJ2-3): KAGVTQTPRYLIKTRGQQVTLSCSPISGHRSVSWYQQTPGQGLQFLFEYFSETQRNKGNFPGRFSGRQFSNSRSEMNVSTLELGDSALYLCASSVGTGWDTQYFGPGTRLTVL.

This clonotype has a handful of counts. The rearrangement uses TRBV6-2 or TRBV6-3 and TRBJ2-1; D uncertain. Trimming stripped 6 bases from V and 0 bases from J, with 9 bases between. Germline CDR1 MNHEY, CDR2 SVGEGT. CDR3 length: 14 residues. CDR3 sequence (DNA): TGTGCCAGCAGGGAGCGTAGCTCCTACAATGAGCAGTTCTTC. As protein: CASRERSSYNEQFF.

This clonotype was counted between two and nine times. This chain uses TRBV4-3 with TRBJ2-2; a weak D match, TRBD2 (5 bases). This CDR3 is built from 12 residues. Germline V gives CDR1 LGHNA, CDR2 YSLEER. The ends were cut back, 3 bases at V and 8 bases at J, with 7 bases in the middle. This chain's CDR3 is CASSQSGGELFF. The CDR3 DNA is TGCGCCAGCAGCCAGTCGGGGGGGGAGCTGTTTTTT.

The chain has TRBV10-3 and TRBJ1-5; 8 nucleotides align to TRBD1. With 6 bases clipped from V and 1 base from J, the junction kept 2 bases outside the gene matches. Germline CDR1 is ENHRY and CDR2 is SYGVKD. The CDR3 is 14 amino acids. Written as DNA, the CDR3 is TGTGCCATCAGCAGGGGGCTAAGCAATCAGCCCCAGCATTTT. Amino acids: CAISRGLSNQPQHF.

As DNA, the CDR3 is TGTGCCAGCACCTCTCGGCGGGCTAGCGGAAACAATGAGCAGTTCTTC. Protein: CASTSRRASGNNEQFF. V is TRBV28 and J is TRBJ2-1; the match to TRBD2 covers 7 bases. The germline gives CDR1 MDHEN, CDR2 SYDVKM. The CDR3 consists of 16 residues. V was clipped by 7 bases and J by 5 bases; unmatched bases: 14.

This sequence joins TRBV29-1 and TRBJ2-5; D remains unclear. V lost 5 bases and J 0 bases, leaving 10 bases between the germline ends. The CDR3 length is 13 residues. Germline V gene data show CDR1 as SQVTM and CDR2 as ANQGSEA. The CDR3 protein is CSVIGPYQETQYF. The DNA for the CDR3 is TGCAGCGTTATAGGACCGTACCAAGAGACCCAGTACTTC.

In regard to this clonotype: The junction departs from the called germline gene at one end, perhaps through a read error. The rearrangement links TRBV12-3 or TRBV12-4 to TRBJ2-3, with 10 bases lining up with TRBD2. CDR3 length: 17 residues. The CDR3 is CTSSFVASGGPTDTQYF. CDR3 DNA: TGTACCAGCAGTTTTGTTGCTAGCGGGGGACCCACAGATACGCAGTATTTT.

In this sample, this clonotype turned up many times. The J gene is TRBJ2-4, the V gene TRBV29-1; D possibly uses TRBD1 or TRBD2 (5 bases each). Germline loops: CDR1 SQVTM, CDR2 ANQGSEA. CDR3 length: 12 amino acids. V was trimmed by 2 bases and J by 5 bases, leaving 7 bases between them. The CDR3 bases are TGCAGCGTTGAAAGAGGGGAAAACATTCAGTACTTC. This sequence encodes CSVERGENIQYF.

V is TRBV6-6 and J is TRBJ2-5; a possible D gene is TRBD1 (8 bases). CDR3 length: 16 amino acids. Per the germline V gene, CDR1 is MNHNY and CDR2 is SVGAGI (reference sequence). V lost 6 bases, J lost 2 bases, and 19 bases lay in between. The DNA for the CDR3 is TGTGCCAGCAGCCGGACAGGGCGGGGGCAACAAGAGACCCAGTACTTC. This sequence encodes CASSRTGRGQQETQYF.

V gene TRBV20-1 combines with J gene TRBJ2-7, with 7 bases aligning to TRBD2. This CDR3 is built from 13 residues. Germline V gives CDR1 DFQATT, CDR2 SNEGSKA (reference sequence). The J segment lost 2 bases and the V segment lost 5 bases, leaving 6 bases of the junction unmatched. Here the CDR3 DNA reads TGCAGTGCTGAGCGGGATCTAACCTACGAGCAGTACTTC. As protein: CSAERDLTYEQYF.